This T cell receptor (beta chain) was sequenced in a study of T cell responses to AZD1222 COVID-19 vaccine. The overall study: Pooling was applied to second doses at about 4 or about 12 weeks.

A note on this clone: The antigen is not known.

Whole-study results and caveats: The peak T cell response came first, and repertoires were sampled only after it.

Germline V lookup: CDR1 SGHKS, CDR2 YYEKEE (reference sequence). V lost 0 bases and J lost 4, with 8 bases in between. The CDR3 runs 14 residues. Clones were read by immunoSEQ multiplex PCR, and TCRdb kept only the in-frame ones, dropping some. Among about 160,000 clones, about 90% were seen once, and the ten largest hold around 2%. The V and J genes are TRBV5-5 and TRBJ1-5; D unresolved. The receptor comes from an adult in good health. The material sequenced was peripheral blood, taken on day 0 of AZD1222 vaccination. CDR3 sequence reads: CASSLVSSNQPQHF. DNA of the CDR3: TGTGCCAGCAGCTTGGTCAGTTCAAATCAGCCCCAGCATTTT. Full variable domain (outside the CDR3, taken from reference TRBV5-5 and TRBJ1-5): DAGVTQSPTHLIKTRGQQVTLRCSPISGHKSVSWYQQVLGQGPQFIFQYYEKEERGRGNFPDRFSARQFPNYSSELNVNALLLGDSALYLCASSLVSSNQPQHFGDGTRLSIL.